The 21 T cell receptor beta chains below were found in one sample sequenced in a study of a mutant IDH1 vaccine in newly diagnosed glioma. Generated by immunoSEQ multiplex PCR, the TCRdb table keeps only in-frame clones and is missing some. The sample carries tens of thousands of clones, around 76% recorded once. Their antigens are not known. Time point indicated: week 23, last vaccination. The study gave 300 ug of mutant IDH1 20-mer peptide per vaccine dose, with topical imiquimod. This specimen was PBMCs, taken from a glioma patient whose treatment included an IDH1 peptide vaccine. All receptors derive from a man in his forties or fifties with glioma.

Only one count was recorded for this clone. V usage is TRBV9 and J usage is TRBJ2-1, with D unclear. Germline V gives CDR1 SGDLS, CDR2 YYNGEE. V gave up 0 bases and J gave up 7 bases, with 8 bases separating them. There are 13 residues in the CDR3. For the CDR3, the DNA is TGTGCCAGCAGCGTAGTGAGCACGAATGAGCAGTTCTTC. This codes for CASSVVSTNEQFF.

This chain links TRBV5-1 with TRBJ1-1; TRBD1 might be the D (5 bases). CDR1 SGHRS and CDR2 YFSETQ come from the germline V gene. V shed 3 bases and J shed 1 base, with 13 bases lying between them. CDR3 length equals 15 residues. CDR3 amino acids: CASSSGGDGNTEAFF. As DNA, the CDR3 is TGCGCCAGCAGCTCGGGGGGGGACGGGAACACTGAAGCTTTCTTT.

This clone was seen more than once but under ten times. The rearrangement uses TRBV6-6 and TRBJ1-1; D remains ambiguous. This CDR3 comprises 11 residues. Per germline, CDR1 MNHNY and CDR2 SVGAGI (reference sequence). Between the trimmed V and J ends, which lost 4 bases and 7 bases, there was a span of 7 bases. CDR3 residues: CASSLTYEAFF. DNA for the CDR3: TGTGCCAGCAGTTTGACCTATGAAGCTTTCTTT.

J is TRBJ1-1 and V is TRBV2; possibly TRBD1 for D (5 bases). V was trimmed by 6 bases and J by 5 bases, leaving 13 bases between them. The CDR3 has 13 amino acids. Germline V lookup: CDR1 SNHLY, CDR2 FYNNEI. The CDR3 is CASRGGPTTEAFF. CDR3 nucleotide sequence: TGTGCCAGCAGGGGGGGACCCACTACTGAAGCTTTCTTT. The full variable domain, its missing parts supplied by reference TRBV2 and TRBJ1-1, is EPEVTQTPSHQVTQMGQEVILRCVPISNHLYFYWYRQILGQKVEFLVSFYNNEISEKSEIFDDQFSVERPDGSNFTLKIRSTKLEDSAMYFCASRGGPTTEAFFGQGTRLTVV.

The CDR3 loop reads CASSVAQAIGAGEQYF. In DNA, the CDR3 is TGTGCCAGCAGCGTAGCTCAGGCGATCGGGGCGGGAGAGCAGTACTTC. V gene TRBV9 combines with J gene TRBJ2-7, with a weak D call TRBD2 (6 bases). The CDR3 consists of 16 residues. V was cut by 0 bases and J by 7 bases, with 20 bases left in between. CDR1 is SGDLS and CDR2 is YYNGEE in the germline V gene.

This rearrangement joins TRBV15 to TRBJ2-1, with D unresolved. The length of the CDR3 is 13 residues. Germline lookup yields CDR1 LNHNV and CDR2 YYDKDF (reference sequence). Trimming left V 0 bases short and J 6 bases short, with 6 bases between. CDR3 loop: CATSRERPNEQFF. The DNA for the CDR3 is TGTGCCACCAGCAGAGAACGACCCAATGAGCAGTTCTTC. Full variable domain (outside the CDR3, taken from reference TRBV15 and TRBJ2-1): DAMVIQNPRYQVTQFGKPVTLSCSQTLNHNVMYWYQQKSSQAPKLLFHYYDKDFNNEADTPDNFQSRRPNTSFCFLDIRSPGLGDTAMYLCATSRERPNEQFFGPGTRLTVL.

This clone was seen a handful of times. The V gene is TRBV7-3, the J gene TRBJ2-1; no reliable D call. V gave up 2 bases and J gave up 9 bases, with 5 bases separating them. This CDR3 is 11 amino acids long. Per the germline V gene, CDR1 is SGHTA and CDR2 is FQGTGA. The CDR3 loop is CASSLGVEQFF. The CDR3 bases are TGTGCCAGCAGCTTAGGGGTTGAGCAGTTCTTC. Using reference TRBV7-3 and TRBJ2-1 for the parts outside the CDR3, the full variable domain is GAGVSQTPSNKVTEKGKYVELRCDPISGHTALYWYRQSLGQGPEFLIYFQGTGAADDSGLPNDRFFAVRPEGSVSTLKIQRTERGDSAVYLCASSLGVEQFFGPGTRLTVL.

This clone is medium-sized within its sample. This rearrangement joins TRBV29-1 to TRBJ1-2; D may be TRBD1 (5 bases). In germline, CDR1 is SQVTM, CDR2 ANQGSEA. V lost 7 bases and J 3 bases, leaving 18 bases between the germline ends. This CDR3 has 14 residues. The CDR3 protein is CSAESGGEDYGYTF. Written as DNA, the CDR3 is TGCAGCGCCGAGAGTGGAGGGGAAGACTATGGCTACACCTTC.

This chain uses TRBV19 with TRBJ1-4, with D possibly being TRBD1 (5 bases). The length of the CDR3 is 14 residues. The V and J ends lost 6 bases and 7 bases respectively, with 15 bases between them. The V gene's germline CDR1 is LNHDA and CDR2 SQIVND (reference sequence). CDR3 sequence reads: CASRAAGGSEKLFF. The CDR3 region has the DNA TGTGCCAGTAGGGCGGCGGGGGGGTCTGAAAAACTGTTTTTT.

In its sample, this clone was seen once. The rearrangement uses TRBV5-1 and TRBJ2-5; 10 nucleotides line up with TRBD2. The CDR3 contains 17 residues. V was clipped by 4 bases and J by 1 base; unmatched bases: 10. Germline lookup yields CDR1 SGHRS and CDR2 YFSETQ. The CDR3, as DNA: TGCGCCAGCAGCCCCACGGGTAGCGGGGGGATCCAAGAGACCCAGTACTTC. Translating it yields CASSPTGSGGIQETQYF.

The chain uses TRBV2 and TRBJ2-5; no clear D. The V gene's germline CDR1 is SNHLY and CDR2 FYNNEI. This CDR3 is 11 amino acids long. DNA for the CDR3: TGTAGTTCAGGTGGGCAAGAGACCCAGTACTTC. Translation: CSSGGQETQYF. The variable domain in full, completed from reference TRBV2 and TRBJ2-5, reads EPEVTQTPSHQVTQMGQEVILRCVPISNHLYFYWYRQILGQKVEFLVSFYNNEISEKSEIFDDQFSVERPDGSNFTLKIRSTKLEDSAMYFCSSGGQETQYFGPGTRLLVL.

The chain carries TRBV25-1 and TRBJ1-3, with no clear D. The V and J ends lost 3 bases and 4 bases respectively, with 7 bases between them. The germline gives CDR1 MGHDK, CDR2 SYGVNS. This CDR3 region has 13 residues. The CDR3 bases are TGTGCCAGCAGTGATCTACAGGGAAACACCATATATTTT. It encodes CASSDLQGNTIYF. The whole variable domain, filled in from reference TRBV25-1 and TRBJ1-3, reads EADIYQTPRYLVIGTGKKITLECSQTMGHDKMYWYQQDPGMELHLIHYSYGVNSTEKGDLSSESTVSRIRTEHFPLTLESARPSHTSQYLCASSDLQGNTIYFGEGSWLTVV.

This clone was detected only a few times. The chain has TRBV4-3 and TRBJ1-4; D gene uncertain. The CDR3 is 15 amino acids. The ends were cut back, 0 bases at V and 2 bases at J, with 7 bases in the middle. Per the germline V gene, CDR1 is LGHNA and CDR2 is YSLEER. Here the CDR3 DNA reads TGCGCCAGCAGCCAAGAGGGAGGGACTAATGAAAAACTGTTTTTT. This encodes CASSQEGGTNEKLFF.

V gene TRBV6-6 combines with J gene TRBJ1-1; D unresolved. The CDR3 contains 13 residues. V dropped 7 bases and J dropped 0 bases, with 9 bases sitting between them. Per germline, CDR1 MNHNY and CDR2 SVGAGI (reference sequence). The CDR3 reads CASKAALNTEAFF. CDR3 in DNA: TGTGCCAGCAAGGCAGCCCTGAACACTGAAGCTTTCTTT.

CDR3 sequence reads: CASSPWDFTYEQYF. The CDR3 region has the DNA TGTGCCAGCAGCCCCTGGGACTTTACCTACGAGCAGTACTTC. The V call is TRBV4-2, the J call TRBJ2-7, with a weak D call TRBD2 (6 bases). The CDR3 runs to 14 residues. The ends were cut back, 4 bases at V and 2 bases at J, with 12 bases in the middle. The germline V gene encodes CDR1 LGHNA and CDR2 YNFKEQ.

This sequence joins TRBV5-6 and TRBJ1-5, with D hard to call. The germline gives CDR1 SGHDT, CDR2 YYEEEE. The CDR3 sequence is 13 residues long. Trimming left V 1 base short and J 4 bases short, with 6 bases between. In DNA, the CDR3 is TGTGCCAGCAGCTTGAGAGGGAATCAGCCCCAGCATTTT. As protein: CASSLRGNQPQHF.

The chain joins TRBV5-1 to TRBJ2-1; TRBD2 agrees at 8 bases. After removal of 0 bases from V and 6 bases from J, the junction contained 5 bases not matched to a gene. The CDR3 is 15 amino acids. Germline V CDR1 and CDR2: SGHRS, YFSETQ. Written as DNA, the CDR3 is TGCGCCAGCAGCTTGGACGCGGGGGGCTTCAATGAGCAGTTCTTC. Amino acid sequence: CASSLDAGGFNEQFF.

This clone was seen only once. One end of the junction is discordant with germline, which a read error may explain. V and J are TRBV29-1 and TRBJ2-6; TRBD1 aligns across 8 bases. The CDR3 is 15 amino acids. Looked up from germline, CDR1 is SQVTM and CDR2 is ANQGSEA. CDR3 DNA sequence: TGTTGTTTTGGACAGGGATCCGCTGGGGCCAACGTCCTGACTTTC. Protein: CCFGQGSAGANVLTF.

This chain uses TRBV2 with TRBJ1-4; D remains unclear. Germline CDR1 reads SNHLY; CDR2 reads FYNNEI. The CDR3 is made up of 14 amino acids. The ends were cut back, 5 bases at V and 0 bases at J, with 7 bases in the middle. Here the CDR3 reads CASSFGATNEKLFF. CDR3 DNA sequence: TGTGCCAGCAGTTTCGGTGCAACTAATGAAAAACTGTTTTTT.

The CDR3 region has the DNA TGTGCCAGCAGCCCGGGACCCGAGCTGAGCGAGCAGTTCTTC. Encoded protein: CASSPGPELSEQFF. This chain joins TRBV5-8 and TRBJ2-1; possibly TRBD1 or TRBD2 for D (5 bases each). This CDR3 is built from 14 residues. With 4 bases removed from V and 10 bases from J, the gap between germline ends came to 18 bases. Per the germline V gene, CDR1 is SGHTS and CDR2 is YDEGEE.

The chain recombines TRBV6-5 with TRBJ1-1; possible D gene TRBD1, 6 bases. V gave up 6 bases and J gave up 1 base, with 12 bases separating them. CDR1 is MNHEY and CDR2 is SVGAGI in the germline V gene. This CDR3 has 14 residues. In DNA form, the CDR3 reads TGTGCCAGCAGGCGCGTCAGGGGGAACACTGAAGCTTTCTTT. As protein: CASRRVRGNTEAFF.